One sample yielded the 10 T cell receptor beta chains listed below, sequenced in a study of technical replicates of blood from a handful of donors (dated by TCRdb to between 2016 and 2019). Library prep was done by the immunoSEQ multiplex PCR assay. The clones in this table, taken by TCRdb from immuneACCESS, are in-frame only. Not every clone is retained; where verified, under half of the shortfall comes from an unresolved V gene, and the cause of the rest is unknown. The sample yields about 93,000 clones; around 95% were counted once. The ten largest clonotypes hold just over 0.25% of the sample. Sequenced: T cells isolated from PBMCs. These receptors were collected from a human donor in good health.

This clone came up once. V gene TRBV10-3 combines with J gene TRBJ2-1; possible D gene TRBD2, 6 bases. Trimming shortened V by 4 bases and J by 1 base, and 17 bases separated the two germline ends. CDR3 length equals 17 residues. Germline CDR1 ENHRY, CDR2 SYGVKD. The CDR3, as DNA: TGTGCCATCAGTGGAGCGGGTACTCGAACGTCCTACAATGAGCAGTTCTTC. Encoded protein: CAISGAGTRTSYNEQFF.

This chain connects TRBV7-9 to TRBJ1-4, with TRBD1 as a possible D gene (6 bases). Between the trimmed V and J ends, which lost 4 bases and 8 bases, there was a span of 14 bases. Germline assignment: CDR1 SEHNR and CDR2 FQNEAQ (reference sequence). The CDR3 is made up of 14 amino acids. The CDR3 is CASSSPGTTEKLFF. DNA of the CDR3: TGTGCCAGCAGCTCACCCGGGACAACCGAAAAACTGTTTTTT. Full variable domain (remainder filled in from reference TRBV7-9 and TRBJ1-4): DTGVSQNPRHKITKRGQNVTFRCDPISEHNRLYWYRQTLGQGPEFLTYFQNEAQLEKSRLLSDRFSAERPKGSFSTLEIQRTEQGDSAMYLCASSSPGTTEKLFFGSGTQLSVL.

Here the CDR3 DNA reads TGCGCCAGCAGCTCGCAGAGGCGGGAGACCTACGAGCAGTACTTC. Protein: CASSSQRRETYEQYF. V gene TRBV5-1 combines with J gene TRBJ2-7, with 7 bases fitting TRBD2. J was trimmed by 2 bases and V by 3 bases; bases with no gene match: 8. Germline V gives CDR1 SGHRS, CDR2 YFSETQ. This CDR3 has 15 residues.

The chain combines TRBV5-1 with TRBJ2-7; the D gene is possibly TRBD2 (6 bases). The germline V gene has CDR1 SGHRS and CDR2 YFSETQ. The CDR3 covers 14 residues. Trimming left V 1 base short and J 6 bases short, with 14 bases between. The DNA for the CDR3 is TGCGCCAGCAGCTTGAGTGTGACGGGGGTCGAGCAGTACTTC. Residues: CASSLSVTGVEQYF.

The V gene is TRBV19, the J gene TRBJ2-1, with 10 positions matching TRBD1. Germline CDR1 and CDR2: LNHDA and SQIVND (reference sequence). This CDR3 is 14 amino acids long. V lost 7 bases and J lost 6; bases outside the gene matches: 6. This CDR3 reads CASKRQGAPNEQFF. DNA of the CDR3: TGTGCCAGTAAAAGACAGGGGGCTCCCAATGAGCAGTTCTTC. The whole variable domain, remainder taken from reference TRBV19 and TRBJ2-1, is DGGITQSPKYLFRKEGQNVTLSCEQNLNHDAMYWYRQDPGQGLRLIYYSQIVNDFQKGDIAEGYSVSREKKESFPLTVTSAQKNPTAFYLCASKRQGAPNEQFFGPGTRLTVL.

J is TRBJ1-4 and V is TRBV29-1; a weak D match, TRBD1 (5 bases). V was pared by 7 bases and J by 8 bases, with 14 bases between. Germline-derived CDR1 and CDR2 are SQVTM and ANQGSEA. CDR3 length: 12 amino acids. CDR3 in DNA: TGCAGCGCGGTCGGGGGACCCGAAAAACTGTTTTTT. This codes for CSAVGGPEKLFF.

The chain links TRBV6-1 to TRBJ1-2; 7 bases agree with TRBD1. The V gene's germline CDR1 is MNHNS and CDR2 SASEGT. This CDR3 has 14 residues. The V and J ends lost 5 bases and 5 bases, in that order; junction bases with no gene match: 8. CDR3 bases: TGTGCCAGCAGTCCGCTGACAGGGCTATATGGCTACACCTTC. It yields the protein CASSPLTGLYGYTF.

The chain links TRBV4-2 to TRBJ1-2; D might be TRBD1 (6 bases). Germline values: CDR1 LGHNA, CDR2 YNFKEQ. This CDR3 has 13 amino acids. With 8 bases removed from V and 3 bases from J, the gap between germline ends came to 13 bases. CDR3 DNA sequence: TGTGCCAGCCAAAGGGGGGGATACTATGGCTACACCTTC. Translation: CASQRGGYYGYTF.

The chain joins TRBV5-1 to TRBJ2-7, with 7 bases lining up with TRBD2. The CDR3 is 16 residues long. The V and J ends lost 4 bases and 0 bases, in that order; junction bases with no gene match: 10. Germline CDR1 and CDR2: SGHRS and YFSETQ. CDR3 in amino acids: CASSLSPLATSYEQYF. CDR3 DNA sequence: TGCGCCAGCAGCCTCTCCCCACTAGCGACCTCCTACGAGCAGTACTTC.

The chain has TRBV6-5 and TRBJ2-1; D is possibly TRBD1 (5 bases). Germline CDR1 is MNHEY and CDR2 is SVGAGI. The V and J ends lost 2 bases and 7 bases respectively, with 12 bases between them. The length of the CDR3 is 14 residues. CDR3 loop: CASSYTQVSNEQFF. The CDR3 region has the DNA TGTGCCAGCAGTTACACACAGGTTTCGAATGAGCAGTTCTTC.